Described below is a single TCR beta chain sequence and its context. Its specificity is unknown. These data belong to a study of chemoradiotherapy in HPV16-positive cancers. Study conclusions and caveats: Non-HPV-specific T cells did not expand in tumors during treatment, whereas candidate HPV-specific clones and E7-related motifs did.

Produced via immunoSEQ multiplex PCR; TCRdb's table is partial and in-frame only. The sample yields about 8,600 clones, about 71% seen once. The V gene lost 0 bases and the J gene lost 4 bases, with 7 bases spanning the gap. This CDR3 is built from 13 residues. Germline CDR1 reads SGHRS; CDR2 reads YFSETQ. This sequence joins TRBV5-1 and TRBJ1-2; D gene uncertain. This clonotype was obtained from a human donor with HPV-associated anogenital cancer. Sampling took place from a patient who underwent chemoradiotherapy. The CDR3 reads CASSLDFSYGYTF. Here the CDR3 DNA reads TGCGCCAGCAGCTTGGACTTTAGCTATGGCTACACCTTC.